This T cell receptor (beta chain) appears in the sequencing data of a study of blood T cell repertoires in COVID-19. Original processing notes: Amplifying reference gene primers gave estimates of nucleated cell counts. Profiled with immunoSEQ multiplex PCR; TCRdb holds only in-frame clones, not every one. The DNA was the basis for D and trimming; V, J and clone size are from that table. The data show approximately 210,000 clones, roughly nine tenths seen once. Trimming removed 4 bases at V and 5 bases at J, with 14 bases between. There are 15 residues in the CDR3. CDR1 is LGHDT and CDR2 is YNNKEL in the germline V gene (reference sequence).

This TCR came from a woman aged 65 to 85 with acute or convalescent COVID-19. The chain recombines TRBV3-1 (or the pseudogene TRBV3-2) with TRBJ2-2; D is possibly TRBD1 (6 bases). The sequencing sample was made of peripheral blood. The CDR3 region has the DNA TGTGCCAGCAGCCCTCGGGACACCCGTACCGGGGAGCTGTTTTTT. As protein: CASSPRDTRTGELFF.